The 21 T cell receptor beta chains in this list originate from one sample, sequenced in a study of shared clonotypes between healthy human individuals. Here immunoSEQ multiplex PCR was the method, and the copy in TCRdb shows in-frame clones only, minus some. The table shows under 600,000 clones, with 95% to 98% occurring only once. CD45RO-negative cells were positively selected for CCR7, leaving out terminally differentiated effector memory CD45RA+ cells. Sequenced input: naive CD8+ T cells sorted from blood. The receptors here all came from a man aged 25 to 40 in good health.

V usage is TRBV5-1 and J usage is TRBJ2-7; D is possibly TRBD1 (6 bases). There are 15 residues in the CDR3. CDR1 and CDR2 from the germline V gene are SGHRS and YFSETQ. V lost 0 bases to trimming and J lost 4 bases, with 14 bases between them. CDR3 sequence: CASSLGLGTPYEQYF. In DNA form, the CDR3 reads TGCGCCAGCAGCTTGGGGCTCGGGACACCTTACGAGCAGTACTTC.

This clone is a singleton in its sample. The CDR3 reads CASSLASGSRELFF. The CDR3 DNA is TGTGCCAGCAGCCTGGCCAGCGGGAGTCGGGAGCTGTTTTTT. The chain employs TRBV7-6 and TRBJ2-2; TRBD2 agrees at 8 bases. Germline V gene sequence: CDR1 SGHVS, CDR2 FNYEAQ. There are 14 residues in the CDR3. Losses at the gene ends were 5 bases for V and 9 bases for J; bases not matched to a gene: 8.

This clone was seen a single time. The rearrangement uses TRBV7-9 and TRBJ1-1; 7 positions agree with TRBD1. J gave up 5 bases and V 6 bases, and 9 bases lay outside the gene matches. Germline CDR1 and CDR2: SEHNR and FQNEAQ (reference sequence). This CDR3 region has 14 residues. The chain's CDR3 is CASRTLQGRTEAFF. Written as DNA, the CDR3 is TGTGCCAGCAGAACTCTACAGGGGCGAACTGAAGCTTTCTTT.

The genes are TRBV11-2 and TRBJ2-7; a weak D match, TRBD2 (6 bases). This CDR3 contains 12 residues. Germline lookup yields CDR1 SGHAT and CDR2 FQNNGV. Trimming took off 11 bases at V and 6 bases at J, with 17 bases between the two ends. The CDR3 is CACSRRGSEQYF. The CDR3, as DNA: TGTGCCTGCTCAAGGCGGGGCAGCGAGCAGTACTTC.

The chain combines TRBV7-2 with TRBJ2-3; tentatively, D is TRBD1 (6 bases). Deletions cut 5 bases from V and 5 bases from J, with 17 bases between. The germline CDR1 and CDR2 sequences are SGHTA and FQGNSA. The CDR3 consists of 15 residues. CDR3 nucleotide sequence: TGTGCCAGCAGCCAGGGGCGACAAGCCGTAGATACGCAGTATTTT. Protein: CASSQGRQAVDTQYF. Full variable domain (rest looked up from reference TRBV7-2 and TRBJ2-3): GAGVSQSPSNKVTEKGKDVELRCDPISGHTALYWYRQSLGQGLEFLIYFQGNSAPDKSGLPSDRFSAERTGGSVSTLTIQRTQQEDSAVYLCASSQGRQAVDTQYFGPGTRLTVL.

In nucleotides, the CDR3 is TGCGCCAGCAGCTCATTACAGGGGGCGGATGAGCAGTTCTTC. The encoded protein is CASSSLQGADEQFF. The gene calls are TRBV5-1 and TRBJ2-1; 9 positions agree with TRBD1. The length of the CDR3 is 14 residues. The germline V gene encodes CDR1 SGHRS and CDR2 YFSETQ. Unmatched junction bases numbered 6, after V lost 3 bases and J lost 8 bases.

V gene TRBV6-1 combines with J gene TRBJ2-7; D is possibly TRBD1 (5 bases). The germline V gene encodes CDR1 MNHNS and CDR2 SASEGT. The V end lost 2 bases, the J end lost 5 bases, and 13 bases lay between the germline ends. The CDR3 extends over 14 amino acids. Here the CDR3 reads CASSESRVVHEQYF. The CDR3 DNA follows: TGTGCCAGCAGTGAAAGCAGGGTTGTCCACGAGCAGTACTTC.

The CDR3 is CASSSGTSGTFYEQYF. CDR3 in DNA: TGCGCCAGCAGCTCCGGGACTAGCGGAACCTTCTACGAGCAGTACTTC. The chain combines TRBV5-1 with TRBJ2-7; 11 nucleotides match TRBD2. Germline values: CDR1 SGHRS, CDR2 YFSETQ. The CDR3 contains 16 residues. V lost 3 bases to trimming and J lost 3 bases; unmatched junction nucleotides: 8.

The chain uses TRBV27 and TRBJ2-7; possibly TRBD1 for D (7 bases). CDR1 and CDR2 (germline): MNHEY, SMNVEV (reference sequence). The V end lost 8 bases, the J end lost 3 bases, and 14 bases lay between the germline ends. There are 13 residues in the CDR3. CDR3 protein: CASHPGDSYEQYF. The CDR3, as DNA: TGTGCCAGCCACCCGGGGGACAGCTACGAGCAGTACTTC.

This sequence joins TRBV25-1 and TRBJ2-7; 12 bases fit TRBD2. Germline assignment: CDR1 MGHDK and CDR2 SYGVNS. This CDR3 has 14 amino acids. V shed 8 bases and J 6 bases; nucleotides not matched to a gene: 8. The CDR3 here is CASARLAGEREQYF. As DNA, the CDR3 is TGTGCCAGCGCCCGACTAGCGGGAGAACGCGAGCAGTACTTC.

V and J are TRBV10-3 and TRBJ2-7; D may correspond to TRBD1 or TRBD2 (5 bases each). Germline CDR1 is ENHRY and CDR2 is SYGVKD. V lost 8 bases to trimming and J lost 0 bases, with 14 bases between them. The CDR3 runs 14 residues. CDR3 sequence: CAIGTRSSSYEQYF. The CDR3 bases are TGTGCCATCGGGACCAGAAGTAGCTCCTACGAGCAGTACTTC.

V usage is TRBV7-8 and J usage is TRBJ2-7, with D perhaps assigned TRBD1 or TRBD2 (5 bases each). V gave up 1 base and J gave up 0 bases, with 13 bases separating them. The CDR3 runs 16 residues. The V gene's germline CDR1 is SGHVS and CDR2 FQNEAQ. CDR3 in DNA: TGTGCCAGCAGCTTAGAGAGGGGTACATACTCCTACGAGCAGTACTTC. As protein: CASSLERGTYSYEQYF.

The chain joins TRBV28 to TRBJ2-5, with 7 positions matching TRBD2. This CDR3 is 15 amino acids long. J was trimmed by 5 bases and V by 4 bases; bases with no gene match: 10. Per the germline V gene, CDR1 is MDHEN and CDR2 is SYDVKM. DNA for the CDR3: TGTGCCAGCAGTTCTTTTTTTGGGGGGGTCGAGACCCAGTACTTC. Translation: CASSSFFGGVETQYF.

This clone came up once. The V gene is TRBV11-3, the J gene TRBJ2-3; D gene ambiguous. Trimming cost V 1 base and J 0 bases, with 2 bases left between them. This CDR3 contains 13 residues. Germline V gene sequence: CDR1 SGHNT, CDR2 YENEEA. The CDR3 loop reads CASSLASTDTQYF. The CDR3 region has the DNA TGTGCCAGCAGCTTAGCGAGCACAGATACGCAGTATTTT.

This rearrangement joins TRBV19 to TRBJ2-1, with 8 bases that match TRBD2. V shed 5 bases, J shed 5 bases, and the junction held 2 bases outside the gene matches. Germline CDR1 is LNHDA and CDR2 is SQIVND (reference sequence). This CDR3 is built from 13 residues. The CDR3 DNA is TGTGCCAGTAGTTGGCGGGGGGACAATGAGCAGTTCTTC. This sequence encodes CASSWRGDNEQFF.

The gene calls are TRBV10-1 and TRBJ2-1; D is perhaps TRBD2 (5 bases). Germline V lookup: CDR1 WNHNN, CDR2 SYGVQD (reference sequence). CDR3 length: 13 residues. V lost 6 bases to trimming and J lost 5 bases, with 11 bases between them. The CDR3 reads CASSRGTHNEQFF. DNA for the CDR3: TGCGCCAGCAGCCGGGGTACCCACAATGAGCAGTTCTTC.

This CDR3 reads CASRGGMGEQYF. CDR3 nucleotides: TGTGCCAGCAGAGGCGGGATGGGAGAGCAGTACTTC. V usage is TRBV7-9 and J usage is TRBJ2-7; possible D gene TRBD2, 6 bases. Germline V gives CDR1 SEHNR, CDR2 FQNEAQ (reference sequence). This CDR3 is 12 amino acids long. V lost 6 bases to trimming and J lost 7 bases, with 13 bases between them. Based on the CDR3 plus reference TRBV7-9 and TRBJ2-7, the full variable domain is DTGVSQNPRHKITKRGQNVTFRCDPISEHNRLYWYRQTLGQGPEFLTYFQNEAQLEKSRLLSDRFSAERPKGSFSTLEIQRTEQGDSAMYLCASRGGMGEQYFGPGTRLTVT.

The V call is TRBV2, the J call TRBJ2-7; 9 nucleotides align to TRBD1. This CDR3 comprises 14 residues. The J segment lost 0 bases and the V segment lost 6 bases, leaving 3 bases of the junction unmatched. Germline V gene sequence: CDR1 SNHLY, CDR2 FYNNEI. The CDR3, as DNA: TGTGCCAGCAGGCCGGGACAGGGCTCCTACGAGCAGTACTTC. Encoded protein: CASRPGQGSYEQYF.

CDR3: CASSQDGEFNTEAFF. DNA of the CDR3: TGCGCCAGCAGCCAAGATGGGGAATTTAACACTGAAGCTTTCTTT. The genes are TRBV4-1 and TRBJ1-1; no clear D gene. This CDR3 has 15 amino acids. The V gene's germline CDR1 is MGHRA and CDR2 YSYEKL. Trimming left V 0 bases short and J 2 bases short, with 10 bases between.

This sequence joins TRBV6-5 and TRBJ2-1; D unresolved. The germline V and J ends were trimmed by 3 bases and 5 bases, with 11 bases remaining between them. This CDR3 has 14 amino acids. Germline V gives CDR1 MNHEY, CDR2 SVGAGI. CDR3 amino acids: CASSYYSPHNEQFF. The CDR3 DNA follows: TGTGCCAGCAGTTATTACAGCCCTCACAATGAGCAGTTCTTC.

V is TRBV28 and J is TRBJ2-2, with 7 bases that match TRBD2. Unmatched junction bases numbered 13, after V lost 6 bases and J lost 6 bases. This CDR3 is 16 amino acids long. Germline CDR1 reads MDHEN; CDR2 reads SYDVKM. The CDR3 DNA reads as TGTGCCAGCAGGGGAGGGCTAGCGGTCTGGTCCGGGGAGCTGTTTTTT. This gives the protein CASRGGLAVWSGELFF.